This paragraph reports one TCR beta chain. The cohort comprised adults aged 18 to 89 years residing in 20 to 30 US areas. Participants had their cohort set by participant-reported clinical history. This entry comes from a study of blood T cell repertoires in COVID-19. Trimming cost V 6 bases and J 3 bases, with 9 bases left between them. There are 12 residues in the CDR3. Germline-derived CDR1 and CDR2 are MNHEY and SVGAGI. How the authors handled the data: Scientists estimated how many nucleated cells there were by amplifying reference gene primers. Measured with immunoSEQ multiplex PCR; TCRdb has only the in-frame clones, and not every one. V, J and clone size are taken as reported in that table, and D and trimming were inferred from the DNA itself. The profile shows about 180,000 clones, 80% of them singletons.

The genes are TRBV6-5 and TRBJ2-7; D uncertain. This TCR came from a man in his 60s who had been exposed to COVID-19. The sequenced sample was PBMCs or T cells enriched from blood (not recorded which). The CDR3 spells CASRSVVYEQYF. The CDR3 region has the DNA TGTGCCAGCAGGTCTGTAGTCTACGAGCAGTACTTC.